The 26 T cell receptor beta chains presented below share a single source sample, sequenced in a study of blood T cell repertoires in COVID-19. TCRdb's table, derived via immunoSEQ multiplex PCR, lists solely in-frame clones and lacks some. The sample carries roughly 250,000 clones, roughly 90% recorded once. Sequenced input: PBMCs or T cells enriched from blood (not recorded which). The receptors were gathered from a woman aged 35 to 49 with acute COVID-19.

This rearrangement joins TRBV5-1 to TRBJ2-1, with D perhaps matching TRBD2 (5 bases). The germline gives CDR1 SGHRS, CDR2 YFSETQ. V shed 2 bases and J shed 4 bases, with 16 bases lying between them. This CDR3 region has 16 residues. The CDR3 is CASSLESGNPYNEQFF. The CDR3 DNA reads TGCGCCAGCAGCTTAGAGAGCGGTAACCCATACAATGAGCAGTTCTTC.

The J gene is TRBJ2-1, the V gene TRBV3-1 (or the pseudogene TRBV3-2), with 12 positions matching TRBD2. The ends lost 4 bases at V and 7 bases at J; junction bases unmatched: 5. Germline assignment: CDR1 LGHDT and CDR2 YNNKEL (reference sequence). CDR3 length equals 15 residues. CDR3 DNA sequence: TGTGCCAGCAGCCCTAGCGGGGGGGCATCGAATGAGCAGTTCTTC. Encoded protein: CASSPSGGASNEQFF.

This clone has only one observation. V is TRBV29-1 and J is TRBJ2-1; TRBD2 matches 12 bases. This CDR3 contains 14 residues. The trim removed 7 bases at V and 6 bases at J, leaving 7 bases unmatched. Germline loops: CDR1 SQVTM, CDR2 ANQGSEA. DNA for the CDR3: TGCAGCGCTGACCAGACTAGCGGGGGCAATGAGCAGTTCTTC. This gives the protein CSADQTSGGNEQFF.

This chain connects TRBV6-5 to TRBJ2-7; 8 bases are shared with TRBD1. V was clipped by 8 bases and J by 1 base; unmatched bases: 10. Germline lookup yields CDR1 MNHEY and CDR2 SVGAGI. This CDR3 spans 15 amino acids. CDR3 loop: CASSKGRGLSYEQYF. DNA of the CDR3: TGTGCCAGCTCAAAGGGCAGGGGGCTTTCCTACGAGCAGTACTTC.

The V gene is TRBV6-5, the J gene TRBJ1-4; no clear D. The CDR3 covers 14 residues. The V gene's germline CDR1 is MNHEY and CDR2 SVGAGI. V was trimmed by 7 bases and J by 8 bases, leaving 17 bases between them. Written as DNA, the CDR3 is TGTGCCAGCAAGTCCGGGTCTAGAGGAGAAAAACTGTTTTTT. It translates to CASKSGSRGEKLFF.

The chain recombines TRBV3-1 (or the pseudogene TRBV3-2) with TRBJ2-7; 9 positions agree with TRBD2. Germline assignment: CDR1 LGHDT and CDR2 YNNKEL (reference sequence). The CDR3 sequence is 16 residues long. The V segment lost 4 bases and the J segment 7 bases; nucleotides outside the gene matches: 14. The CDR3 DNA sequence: TGTGCCAGCAGCCCTGGGCGGGGGGGCCTGCTACTTGAGCAGTACTTC. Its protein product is CASSPGRGGLLLEQYF.

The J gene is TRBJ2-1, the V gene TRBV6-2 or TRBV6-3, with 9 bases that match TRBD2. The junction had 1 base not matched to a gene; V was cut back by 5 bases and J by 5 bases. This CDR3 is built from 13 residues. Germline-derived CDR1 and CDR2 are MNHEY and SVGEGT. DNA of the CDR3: TGTGCCAGCAGTCTAGCGGGGAACAATGAGCAGTTCTTC. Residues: CASSLAGNNEQFF.

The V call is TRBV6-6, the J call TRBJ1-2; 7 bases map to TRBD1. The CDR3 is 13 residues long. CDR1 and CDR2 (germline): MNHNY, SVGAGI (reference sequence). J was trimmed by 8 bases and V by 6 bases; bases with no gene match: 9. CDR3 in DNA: TGTGCCAGCAGCCCTGACAGGGTACGCGGCTACACCTTC. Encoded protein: CASSPDRVRGYTF.

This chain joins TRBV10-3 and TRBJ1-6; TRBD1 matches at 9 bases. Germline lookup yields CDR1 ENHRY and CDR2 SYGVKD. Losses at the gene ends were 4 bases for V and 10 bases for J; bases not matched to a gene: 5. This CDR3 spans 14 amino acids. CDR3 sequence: CAISARTGDSPLHF. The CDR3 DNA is TGTGCCATCAGTGCGAGGACAGGGGACTCACCCCTCCACTTT.

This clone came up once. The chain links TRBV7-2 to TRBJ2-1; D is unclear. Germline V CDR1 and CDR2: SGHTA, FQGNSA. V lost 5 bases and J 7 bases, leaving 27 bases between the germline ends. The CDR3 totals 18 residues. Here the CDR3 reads CASSPSPVRIPRRNEQFF. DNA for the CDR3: TGTGCCAGCAGCCCCTCGCCGGTCAGGATCCCCCGTAGGAATGAGCAGTTCTTC.

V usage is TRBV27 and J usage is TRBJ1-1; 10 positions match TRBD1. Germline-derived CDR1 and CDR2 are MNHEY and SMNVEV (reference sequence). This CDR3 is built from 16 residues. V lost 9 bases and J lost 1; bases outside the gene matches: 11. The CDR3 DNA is TGTGCCAGAAAACCGGGACAGGGGTTCTCGAACACTGAAGCTTTCTTT. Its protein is CARKPGQGFSNTEAFF.

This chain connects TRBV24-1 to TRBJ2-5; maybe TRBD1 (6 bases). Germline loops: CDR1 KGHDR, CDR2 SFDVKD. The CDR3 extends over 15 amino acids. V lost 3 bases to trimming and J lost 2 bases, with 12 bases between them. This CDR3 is CATSDTKGTQETQYF. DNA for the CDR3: TGTGCCACCAGTGATACAAAGGGGACACAAGAGACCCAGTACTTC.

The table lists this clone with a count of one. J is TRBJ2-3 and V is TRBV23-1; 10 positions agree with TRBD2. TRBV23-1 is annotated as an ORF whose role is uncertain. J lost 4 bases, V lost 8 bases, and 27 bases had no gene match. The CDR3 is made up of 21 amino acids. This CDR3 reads CASSPSSGRAWFCSMADTQYF. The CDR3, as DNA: TGCGCCAGCTCCCCCTCGAGCGGGAGGGCCTGGTTTTGCAGTATGGCAGATACGCAGTATTTT.

In DNA, the CDR3 is TGTGCCAGCAGCCGTACAGGGGGTCGCGCAACTAATGAAAAACTGTTTTTT. This sequence encodes CASSRTGGRATNEKLFF. V usage is TRBV3-1 (or the pseudogene TRBV3-2) and J usage is TRBJ1-4, with TRBD1 identical over 8 bases. After removal of 4 bases from V and 0 bases from J, the junction contained 7 bases not matched to a gene. The CDR3 covers 17 residues. The V gene's germline CDR1 is LGHDT and CDR2 YNNKEL (reference sequence).

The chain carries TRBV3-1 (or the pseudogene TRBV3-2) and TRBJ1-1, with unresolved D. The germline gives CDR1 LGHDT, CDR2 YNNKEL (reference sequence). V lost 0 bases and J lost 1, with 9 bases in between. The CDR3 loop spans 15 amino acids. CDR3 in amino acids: CASSQDPPGNTEAFF. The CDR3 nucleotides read TGTGCCAGCAGCCAAGATCCGCCAGGGAACACTGAAGCTTTCTTT.

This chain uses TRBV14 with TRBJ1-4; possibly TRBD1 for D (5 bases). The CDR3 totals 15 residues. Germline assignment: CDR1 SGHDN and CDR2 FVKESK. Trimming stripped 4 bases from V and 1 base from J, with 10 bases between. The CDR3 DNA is TGTGCCAGCAGCCCGGGACTCATAACTAATGAAAAACTGTTTTTT. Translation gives CASSPGLITNEKLFF.

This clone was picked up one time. Here the CDR3 reads CASSTGWVNTEAFF. The CDR3 DNA follows: TGCGCCAGCAGCACCGGGTGGGTGAACACTGAAGCTTTCTTT. The genes are TRBV5-1 and TRBJ1-1; D remains ambiguous. The CDR3 runs 14 residues. Trimming took 4 bases from V and 0 from J, leaving 10 bases between them. The germline gives CDR1 SGHRS, CDR2 YFSETQ.

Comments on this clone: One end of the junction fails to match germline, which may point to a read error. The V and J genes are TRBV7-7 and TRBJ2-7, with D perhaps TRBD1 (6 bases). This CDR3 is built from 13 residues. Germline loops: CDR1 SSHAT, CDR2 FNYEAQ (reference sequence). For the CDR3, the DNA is TGTGCTAGCAGGGGTAGCGTTCACTACGAGCAGTACTTC. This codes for CASRGSVHYEQYF.

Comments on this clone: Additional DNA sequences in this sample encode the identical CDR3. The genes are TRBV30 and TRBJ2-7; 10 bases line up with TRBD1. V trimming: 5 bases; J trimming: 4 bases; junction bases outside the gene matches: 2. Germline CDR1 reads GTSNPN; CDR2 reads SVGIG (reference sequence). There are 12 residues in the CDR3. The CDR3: CAWGQGGYEQYF. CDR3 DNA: TGTGCCTGGGGACAGGGGGGTTACGAGCAGTACTTC.

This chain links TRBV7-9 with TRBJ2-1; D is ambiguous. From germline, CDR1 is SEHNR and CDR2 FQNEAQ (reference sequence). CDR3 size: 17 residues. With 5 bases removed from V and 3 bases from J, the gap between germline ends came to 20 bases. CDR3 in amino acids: CASSPHPRVAFYNEQFF. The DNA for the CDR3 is TGTGCCAGCAGCCCACACCCCCGGGTCGCTTTCTACAATGAGCAGTTCTTC. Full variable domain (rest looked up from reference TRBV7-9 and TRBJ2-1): DTGVSQNPRHKITKRGQNVTFRCDPISEHNRLYWYRQTLGQGPEFLTYFQNEAQLEKSRLLSDRFSAERPKGSFSTLEIQRTEQGDSAMYLCASSPHPRVAFYNEQFFGPGTRLTVL.

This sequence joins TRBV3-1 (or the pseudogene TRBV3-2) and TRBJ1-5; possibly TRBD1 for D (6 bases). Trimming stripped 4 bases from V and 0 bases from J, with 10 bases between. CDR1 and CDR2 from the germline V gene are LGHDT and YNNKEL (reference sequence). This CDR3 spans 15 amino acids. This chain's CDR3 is CASSPGTNSNQPQHF. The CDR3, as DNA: TGTGCCAGCAGCCCCGGGACAAATAGCAATCAGCCCCAGCATTTT.

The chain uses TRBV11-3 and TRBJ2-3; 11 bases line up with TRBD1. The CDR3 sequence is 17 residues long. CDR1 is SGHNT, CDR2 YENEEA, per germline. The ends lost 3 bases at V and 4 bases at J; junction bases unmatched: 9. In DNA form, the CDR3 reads TGTGCCAGCAGCTTCTTTAGGGGACAGGGGGGGGCAGATACGCAGTATTTT. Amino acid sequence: CASSFFRGQGGADTQYF.

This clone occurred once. CDR3 coding DNA: TGTGCCAGCGGGGCGGCCTCTAGCACAGATACGCAGTATTTT. Its protein is CASGAASSTDTQYF. The V call is TRBV6-5, the J call TRBJ2-3; TRBD1 is a possible D gene (5 bases). Trimming pared 8 bases from V and 0 bases from J, leaving 12 bases between. The CDR3 spans 14 residues. The germline V gene has CDR1 MNHEY and CDR2 SVGAGI.

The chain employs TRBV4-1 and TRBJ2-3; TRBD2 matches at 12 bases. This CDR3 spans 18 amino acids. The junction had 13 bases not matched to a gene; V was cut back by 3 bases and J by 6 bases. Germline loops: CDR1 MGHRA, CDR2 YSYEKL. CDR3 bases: TGCGCCAGCAGCCAGAGTCCACCTCTAGCGGGGGGGCCCGATACGCAGTATTTT. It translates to CASSQSPPLAGGPDTQYF.

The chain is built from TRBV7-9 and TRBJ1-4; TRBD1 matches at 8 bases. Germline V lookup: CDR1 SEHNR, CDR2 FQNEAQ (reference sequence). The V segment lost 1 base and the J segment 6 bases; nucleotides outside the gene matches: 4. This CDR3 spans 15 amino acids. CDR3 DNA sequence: TGTGCCAGCAGCTTAGGACAGGGGTTATATGAAAAACTGTTTTTT. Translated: CASSLGQGLYEKLFF.

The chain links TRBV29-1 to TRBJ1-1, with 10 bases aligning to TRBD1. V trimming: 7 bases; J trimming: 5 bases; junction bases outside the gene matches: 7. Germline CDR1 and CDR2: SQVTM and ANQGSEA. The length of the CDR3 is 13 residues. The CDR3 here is CSGRRDRGTEAFF. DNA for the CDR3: TGCAGCGGGCGGCGGGACAGGGGAACTGAAGCTTTCTTT. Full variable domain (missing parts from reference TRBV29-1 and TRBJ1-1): SAVISQKPSRDICQRGTSLTIQCQVDSQVTMMFWYRQQPGQSLTLIATANQGSEATYESGFVIDKFPISRPNLTFSTLTVSNMSPEDSSIYLCSGRRDRGTEAFFGQGTRLTVV.